One sample yielded the 31 T cell receptor beta chains listed below, sequenced in a study of cytomegalovirus exposure and HLA in healthy donors. Measured with immunoSEQ multiplex PCR; TCRdb has only the in-frame clones, and not every one. The top ten hold roughly 0.75% of the sample, which has about 360,000 clones, 80% to 90% seen once. The sample was PBMCs. These receptors were obtained from a woman aged 18-30 years in good health and CMV-seronegative.

The V and J genes are TRBV2 and TRBJ1-1; D remains ambiguous. Germline CDR1 reads SNHLY; CDR2 reads FYNNEI. The length of the CDR3 is 13 residues. V was clipped by 6 bases and J by 1 base, with 9 bases between them. The CDR3 region has the DNA TGTGCCAGCAGATCGGGAGCGAACACTGAAGCTTTCTTT. Translating it yields CASRSGANTEAFF.

The gene calls are TRBV19 and TRBJ1-2; 8 nucleotides line up with TRBD1. This CDR3 has 14 amino acids. Looked up from germline, CDR1 is LNHDA and CDR2 is SQIVND (reference sequence). V was clipped by 4 bases and J by 2 bases; unmatched bases: 3. The CDR3 nucleotides read TGTGCCAGTAGTAGGGGACAGGTCAACTATGGCTACACCTTC. It yields the protein CASSRGQVNYGYTF. The whole variable domain, remainder taken from reference TRBV19 and TRBJ1-2, is DGGITQSPKYLFRKEGQNVTLSCEQNLNHDAMYWYRQDPGQGLRLIYYSQIVNDFQKGDIAEGYSVSREKKESFPLTVTSAQKNPTAFYLCASSRGQVNYGYTFGSGTRLTVV.

The chain couples TRBV14 to TRBJ2-5; 8 bases line up with TRBD1. The CDR3 consists of 16 residues. V lost 4 bases and J lost 4; bases outside the gene matches: 11. Germline V CDR1 and CDR2: SGHDN, FVKESK. CDR3 residues: CASSLLQGAGLETQYF. The DNA for the CDR3 is TGTGCCAGCAGCCTCCTCCAGGGGGCAGGTTTAGAGACCCAGTACTTC.

This chain joins TRBV5-4 and TRBJ2-2, with no clear D. The CDR3 spans 14 residues. V dropped 4 bases and J dropped 5 bases, with 12 bases sitting between them. The germline V gene has CDR1 SGHNT and CDR2 YYREEE (reference sequence). The CDR3 DNA follows: TGTGCCAGCAGCCACCCGAGAGGTACCGGGGAGCTGTTTTTT. This codes for CASSHPRGTGELFF.

The rearrangement joins TRBV2 to TRBJ2-7; 12 bases agree with TRBD2. The CDR3 has 17 residues. The trim removed 0 bases at V and 3 bases at J, leaving 6 bases unmatched. Germline lookup yields CDR1 SNHLY and CDR2 FYNNEI. This CDR3 is CASSEALPSGGGYEQYF. DNA for the CDR3: TGTGCCAGCAGTGAAGCGCTTCCTAGCGGGGGGGGCTACGAGCAGTACTTC.

J is TRBJ1-2 and V is TRBV4-1; no clear D. V lost 0 bases to trimming and J lost 6 bases, with 11 bases between them. Per the germline V gene, CDR1 is MGHRA and CDR2 is YSYEKL. The CDR3 is 14 amino acids. The DNA of the CDR3 is TGCGCCAGCAGCCAAGAAAGTATTGCGAATGGCTACACCTTC. Translating gives CASSQESIANGYTF.

CDR3 amino acids: CASSTQTDSTEAFF. The DNA for the CDR3 is TGTGCCAGTAGTACTCAGACAGACTCCACTGAAGCTTTCTTT. J is TRBJ1-1 and V is TRBV19; D is perhaps TRBD1 (5 bases). Germline V CDR1 and CDR2: LNHDA, SQIVND (reference sequence). The V and J ends lost 4 bases and 4 bases respectively, with 13 bases between them. This CDR3 is built from 14 residues.

V is TRBV27 and J is TRBJ1-2; 9 bases align to TRBD1. V shed 5 bases, J shed 4 bases, and the junction held 5 bases outside the gene matches. There are 14 residues in the CDR3. Germline lookup yields CDR1 MNHEY and CDR2 SMNVEV (reference sequence). CDR3 region: CASSNRGRGYGYTF. The CDR3 DNA follows: TGTGCCAGCAGTAACAGGGGGCGCGGCTATGGCTACACCTTC.

The sample holds one count of this clone. The rearrangement uses TRBV2 and TRBJ2-3; possible D gene TRBD1, 6 bases. The CDR3 contains 14 residues. V lost 6 bases and J lost 6, with 16 bases in between. Germline V gene data show CDR1 as SNHLY and CDR2 as FYNNEI. The CDR3 DNA is TGTGCCAGCAGGAAGGGGGATCTATCTGATACGCAGTATTTT. This sequence encodes CASRKGDLSDTQYF. Together with reference TRBV2 and TRBJ2-3, the CDR3 gives the full variable domain: EPEVTQTPSHQVTQMGQEVILRCVPISNHLYFYWYRQILGQKVEFLVSFYNNEISEKSEIFDDQFSVERPDGSNFTLKIRSTKLEDSAMYFCASRKGDLSDTQYFGPGTRLTVL.

V usage is TRBV4-1 and J usage is TRBJ2-1; tentative D call: TRBD1 (5 bases). The V end was cut by 1 base, the J end by 8 bases, with 9 bases between. Germline CDR1 is MGHRA and CDR2 is YSYEKL. This CDR3 has 13 residues. The CDR3 DNA is TGCGCCAGCAGCCAAGTCCAGGGTGATGAGCAGTTCTTC. This codes for CASSQVQGDEQFF.

This clone was observed a few times. The V and J genes are TRBV28 and TRBJ2-7; 10 bases agree with TRBD1. Germline CDR1 and CDR2: MDHEN and SYDVKM. V dropped 7 bases and J dropped 2; count of bases not matched to a gene: 8. This CDR3 comprises 15 residues. CDR3: CASTIGTGVTYEQYF. The CDR3 DNA follows: TGTGCCAGCACCATTGGGACAGGGGTAACCTACGAGCAGTACTTC.

CDR3 loop: CASSQWGDTDTQYF. In DNA form, the CDR3 reads TGTGCCAGCAGTCAGTGGGGGGACACAGATACGCAGTATTTT. This sequence joins TRBV9 and TRBJ2-3; weak D call: TRBD2 (6 bases). Germline CDR1 and CDR2: SGDLS and YYNGEE. The CDR3 runs 14 residues. V gave up 5 bases and J gave up 2 bases, with 12 bases separating them. The whole variable domain, remainder taken from reference TRBV9 and TRBJ2-3, is DSGVTQTPKHLITATGQRVTLRCSPRSGDLSVYWYQQSLDQGLQFLIQYYNGEERAKGNILERFSAQQFPDLHSELNLSSLELGDSALYFCASSQWGDTDTQYFGPGTRLTVL.

This clone was picked up one time. V is TRBV30 and J is TRBJ1-1; D is uncertain. With 0 bases removed from V and 5 bases from J, the gap between germline ends came to 13 bases. The CDR3 sequence is 14 residues long. Germline assignment: CDR1 GTSNPN and CDR2 SVGIG (reference sequence). The CDR3: CAWSVVRGGTEAFF. As DNA, the CDR3 is TGTGCCTGGAGTGTAGTCCGGGGAGGGACTGAAGCTTTCTTT.

The chain recombines TRBV5-6 with TRBJ2-3, with 15 bases fitting TRBD2. Trimming removed 5 bases from V and 2 bases from J; junction bases left unmatched: 6. From germline, CDR1 is SGHDT and CDR2 YYEEEE. This CDR3 spans 17 amino acids. In DNA, the CDR3 is TGTGCCAGCAGTTACGGACTAGCGGGGGGGTACACAGATACGCAGTATTTT. Its translation: CASSYGLAGGYTDTQYF.

The DNA for the CDR3 is TGTGCCAGCAGCTTGGCGGGAGCCTACAATGAGCAGTTCTTC. Translating it yields CASSLAGAYNEQFF. This chain connects TRBV5-8 to TRBJ2-1; D perhaps matches TRBD2 (6 bases). The CDR3 extends over 14 amino acids. CDR1 is SGHTS, CDR2 YDEGEE, per germline. Trimming left V 0 bases short and J 2 bases short, with 6 bases between.

This clone was detected only a few times. The chain couples TRBV7-9 to TRBJ1-2; tentatively, D is TRBD1 (5 bases). Germline CDR1 reads SEHNR; CDR2 reads FQNEAQ (reference sequence). V was clipped by 5 bases and J by 7 bases, with 17 bases between them. This CDR3 spans 14 amino acids. In nucleotides, the CDR3 is TGTGCCAGCAGCACCGAGGGACTTATGGGTGGCTACACCTTC. This encodes CASSTEGLMGGYTF.

Points on this clone: Other DNA sequences in this sample translate to the same CDR3. V is TRBV18 and J is TRBJ2-7; tentative D call: TRBD1 (5 bases). Germline CDR1 reads KGHSH; CDR2 reads LQKENI. Trimming left V 0 bases short and J 2 bases short, with 5 bases between. The CDR3 is made up of 13 amino acids. CDR3 sequence reads: CASSPPDTYEQYF. Written as DNA, the CDR3 is TGTGCCAGCTCACCACCGGACACCTACGAGCAGTACTTC. Combining the CDR3 with reference TRBV18 and TRBJ2-7 gives the whole variable domain NAGVMQNPRHLVRRRGQEARLRCSPMKGHSHVYWYRQLPEEGLKFMVYLQKENIIDESGMPKERFSAEFPKEGPSILRIQQVVRGDSAAYFCASSPPDTYEQYFGPGTRLTVT.

The chain joins TRBV9 to TRBJ1-3; D is possibly TRBD1 (6 bases). The CDR3 totals 16 residues. Germline CDR1 and CDR2: SGDLS and YYNGEE. Between the trimmed V and J ends, which lost 0 bases and 1 base, there was a span of 11 bases. This CDR3 is CASSVGTGNSGNTIYF. DNA for the CDR3: TGTGCCAGCAGCGTAGGTACAGGGAATTCTGGAAACACCATATATTTT.

V and J are TRBV6-5 and TRBJ2-5, with D uncertain. The CDR3 sequence is 14 residues long. Germline-derived CDR1 and CDR2 are MNHEY and SVGAGI. Trimming shortened V by 2 bases and J by 1 base, and 8 bases separated the two germline ends. The CDR3 protein is CASSYRGIQETQYF. The CDR3 coding sequence is TGTGCCAGCAGTTACCGAGGTATCCAAGAGACCCAGTACTTC.

The chain links TRBV28 to TRBJ1-1, with TRBD1 matching 12 bases. J gave up 3 bases and V 7 bases, and 6 bases lay outside the gene matches. CDR1 is MDHEN, CDR2 SYDVKM, per germline. CDR3 size: 15 residues. CDR3 in DNA: TGTGCCAGCACCGGGACAGGGGGCTCGCACACTGAAGCTTTCTTT. This sequence encodes CASTGTGGSHTEAFF.

The CDR3 loop reads CASSLAPLAGGTDTQYF. Here the CDR3 DNA reads TGTGCCAGCAGCTTAGCGCCGTTAGCGGGAGGCACAGATACGCAGTATTTT. The rearrangement links TRBV7-2 to TRBJ2-3; 9 bases agree with TRBD2. Germline CDR1 is SGHTA and CDR2 is FQGNSA. After removal of 0 bases from V and 1 base from J, the junction contained 5 bases not matched to a gene. This CDR3 has 17 amino acids. Filled out from reference TRBV7-2 and TRBJ2-3, the complete variable domain reads GAGVSQSPSNKVTEKGKDVELRCDPISGHTALYWYRQSLGQGLEFLIYFQGNSAPDKSGLPSDRFSAERTGGSVSTLTIQRTQQEDSAVYLCASSLAPLAGGTDTQYFGPGTRLTVL.

As to this clone: In the same sample, other DNA sequences code for this CDR3. The chain couples TRBV4-1 to TRBJ1-5; D uncertain. Trimming took 1 base from V and 3 from J, leaving 4 bases between them. This CDR3 comprises 13 residues. Germline values: CDR1 MGHRA, CDR2 YSYEKL. CDR3 coding DNA: TGCGCCAGCAGCCAAGTTCTCAATCAGCCCCAGCATTTT. Translating gives CASSQVLNQPQHF.

The J gene is TRBJ2-7, the V gene TRBV14; 9 nucleotides agree with TRBD1. CDR3 length: 15 amino acids. Germline V lookup: CDR1 SGHDN, CDR2 FVKESK. Trimming removed 4 bases from V and 4 bases from J; junction bases left unmatched: 8. The CDR3 DNA reads TGTGCCAGCAGCCCACCCGTGGGACAGGGTTACGAGCAGTACTTC. It encodes CASSPPVGQGYEQYF.

V usage is TRBV14 and J usage is TRBJ2-1; 9 bases line up with TRBD2. J gave up 15 bases and V 0 bases, and 9 bases lay outside the gene matches. CDR1 is SGHDN and CDR2 is FVKESK in the germline V gene. The CDR3 consists of 14 residues. CDR3 region: CASSQESRGGFWFF. CDR3 nucleotides: TGTGCCAGCAGCCAAGAGTCGCGGGGGGGCTTTTGGTTCTTC.

The J gene is TRBJ2-7, the V gene TRBV19, with D possibly matching TRBD2 (6 bases). Trimming removed 6 bases at V and 2 bases at J, with 11 bases between. The CDR3 has 13 residues. Germline assignment: CDR1 LNHDA and CDR2 SQIVND (reference sequence). CDR3 amino acids: CASSPGETYEQYF. The CDR3 bases are TGTGCCAGTAGCCCGGGGGAAACCTACGAGCAGTACTTC.

V and J are TRBV5-1 and TRBJ2-3; 13 positions match TRBD2. The CDR3 consists of 17 residues. Looked up from germline, CDR1 is SGHRS and CDR2 is YFSETQ. V lost 4 bases and J lost 2; bases outside the gene matches: 7. This chain's CDR3 is CASSGGTSGEVTDTQYF. For the CDR3, the DNA is TGCGCCAGCAGCGGCGGGACTAGCGGGGAGGTCACAGATACGCAGTATTTT.

The J gene is TRBJ1-5, the V gene TRBV19; the match to TRBD1 covers 9 bases. J was trimmed by 7 bases and V by 5 bases; bases with no gene match: 6. This CDR3 has 14 amino acids. The V gene's germline CDR1 is LNHDA and CDR2 SQIVND (reference sequence). The CDR3 DNA follows: TGTGCCAGTAGTTTACAGGGGGCGTGGCAGCCCCAGCATTTT. It encodes CASSLQGAWQPQHF.

The gene calls are TRBV2 and TRBJ2-7; possible D gene TRBD1, 5 bases. Germline assignment: CDR1 SNHLY and CDR2 FYNNEI. The length of the CDR3 is 15 residues. V was shortened by 3 bases and J by 2 bases, with 14 bases between the two germline ends. Written as DNA, the CDR3 is TGTGCCAGCAGTGAGGTAGGGGTTCTCACCTACGAGCAGTACTTC. Encoded protein: CASSEVGVLTYEQYF.

This clone was picked up a small number of times. The J gene is TRBJ1-6, the V gene TRBV18; no clear D gene. Germline CDR1 and CDR2: KGHSH and LQKENI. V was clipped by 3 bases and J by 8 bases, with 17 bases between them. This CDR3 comprises 16 residues. CDR3 sequence: CASSPVASIFDSPLHF. CDR3 coding DNA: TGTGCCAGCTCACCCGTAGCCAGCATCTTTGATTCACCCCTCCACTTT.

The chain couples TRBV19 to TRBJ2-3; TRBD2 is a possible D gene (5 bases). Germline V gene data show CDR1 as LNHDA and CDR2 as SQIVND (reference sequence). This CDR3 contains 14 residues. The V and J ends lost 7 bases and 6 bases respectively, with 17 bases between them. CDR3 in DNA: TGTGCCAGTAAAAATCGAGGGAGAGGGGATACGCAGTATTTT. Translated: CASKNRGRGDTQYF. The full variable domain, in which reference TRBV19 and TRBJ2-3 provide the parts outside the CDR3, is DGGITQSPKYLFRKEGQNVTLSCEQNLNHDAMYWYRQDPGQGLRLIYYSQIVNDFQKGDIAEGYSVSREKKESFPLTVTSAQKNPTAFYLCASKNRGRGDTQYFGPGTRLTVL.

The genes are TRBV2 and TRBJ2-2; 7 bases align to TRBD1. CDR1 and CDR2 (germline): SNHLY, FYNNEI. This CDR3 spans 13 amino acids. With 6 bases clipped from V and 7 bases from J, the junction kept 5 bases outside the gene matches. CDR3 in amino acids: CASRTGSSGELFF. The CDR3 nucleotides are TGTGCCAGCAGGACAGGGAGCAGCGGGGAGCTGTTTTTT.